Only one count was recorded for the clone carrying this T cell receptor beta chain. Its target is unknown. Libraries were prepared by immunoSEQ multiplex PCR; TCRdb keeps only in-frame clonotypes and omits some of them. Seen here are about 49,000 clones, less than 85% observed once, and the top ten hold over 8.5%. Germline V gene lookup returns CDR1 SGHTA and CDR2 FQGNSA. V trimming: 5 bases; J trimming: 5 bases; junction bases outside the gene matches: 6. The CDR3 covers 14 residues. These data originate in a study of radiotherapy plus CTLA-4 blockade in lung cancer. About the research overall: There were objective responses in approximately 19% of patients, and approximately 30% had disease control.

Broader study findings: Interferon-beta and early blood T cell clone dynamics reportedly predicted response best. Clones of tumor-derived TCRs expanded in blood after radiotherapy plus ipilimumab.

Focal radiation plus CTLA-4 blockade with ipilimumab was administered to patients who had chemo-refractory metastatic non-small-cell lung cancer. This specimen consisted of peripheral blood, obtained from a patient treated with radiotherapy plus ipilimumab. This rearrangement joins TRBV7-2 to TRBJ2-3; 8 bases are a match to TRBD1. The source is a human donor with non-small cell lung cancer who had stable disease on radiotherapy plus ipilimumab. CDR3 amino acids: CASSRATGVDTQYF. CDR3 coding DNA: TGTGCCAGCAGCAGGGCGACAGGGGTAGATACGCAGTATTTT.